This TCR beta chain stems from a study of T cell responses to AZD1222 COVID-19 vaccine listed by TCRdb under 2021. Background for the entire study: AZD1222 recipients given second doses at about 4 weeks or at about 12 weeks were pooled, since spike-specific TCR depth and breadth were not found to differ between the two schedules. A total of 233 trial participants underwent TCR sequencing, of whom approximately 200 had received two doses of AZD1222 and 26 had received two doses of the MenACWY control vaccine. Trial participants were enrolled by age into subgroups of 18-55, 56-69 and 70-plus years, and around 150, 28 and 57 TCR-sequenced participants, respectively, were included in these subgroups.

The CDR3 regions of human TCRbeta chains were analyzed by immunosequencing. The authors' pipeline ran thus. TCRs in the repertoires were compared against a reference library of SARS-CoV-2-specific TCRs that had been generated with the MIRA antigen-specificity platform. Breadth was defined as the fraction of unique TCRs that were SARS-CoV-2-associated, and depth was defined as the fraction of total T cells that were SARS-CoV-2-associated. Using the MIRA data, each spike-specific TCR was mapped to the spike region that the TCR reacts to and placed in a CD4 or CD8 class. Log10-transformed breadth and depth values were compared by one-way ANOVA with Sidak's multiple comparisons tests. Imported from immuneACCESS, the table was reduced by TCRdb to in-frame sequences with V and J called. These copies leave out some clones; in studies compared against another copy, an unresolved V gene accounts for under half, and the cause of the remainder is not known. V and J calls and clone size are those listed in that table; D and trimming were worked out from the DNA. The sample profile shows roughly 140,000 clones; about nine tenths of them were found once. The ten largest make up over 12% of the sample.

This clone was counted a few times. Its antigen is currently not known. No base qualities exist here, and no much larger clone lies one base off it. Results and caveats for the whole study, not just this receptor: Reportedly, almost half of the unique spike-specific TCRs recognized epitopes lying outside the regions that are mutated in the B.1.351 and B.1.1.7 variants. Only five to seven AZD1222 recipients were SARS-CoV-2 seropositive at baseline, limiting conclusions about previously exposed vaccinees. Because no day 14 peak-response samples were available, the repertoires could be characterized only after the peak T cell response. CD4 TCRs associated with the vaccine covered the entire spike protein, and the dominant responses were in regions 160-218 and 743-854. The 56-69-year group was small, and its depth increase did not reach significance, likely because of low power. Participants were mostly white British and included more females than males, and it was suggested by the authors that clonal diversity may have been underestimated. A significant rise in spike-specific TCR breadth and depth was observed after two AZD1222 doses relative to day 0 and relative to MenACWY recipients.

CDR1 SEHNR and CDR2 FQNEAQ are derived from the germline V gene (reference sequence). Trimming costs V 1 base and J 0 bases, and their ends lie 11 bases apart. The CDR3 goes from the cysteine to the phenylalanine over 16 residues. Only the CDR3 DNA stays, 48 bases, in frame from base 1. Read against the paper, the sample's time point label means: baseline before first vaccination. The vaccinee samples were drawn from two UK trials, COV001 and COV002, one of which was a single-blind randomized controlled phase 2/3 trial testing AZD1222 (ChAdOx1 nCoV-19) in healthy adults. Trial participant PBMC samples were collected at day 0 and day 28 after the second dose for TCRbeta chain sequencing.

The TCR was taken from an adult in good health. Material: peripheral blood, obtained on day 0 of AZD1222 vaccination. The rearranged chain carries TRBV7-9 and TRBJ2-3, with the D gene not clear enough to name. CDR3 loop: CASSLGWSASTDTQYF. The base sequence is TGTGCCAGCAGCTTAGGTTGGTCGGCTAGCACAGATACGCAGTATTTT. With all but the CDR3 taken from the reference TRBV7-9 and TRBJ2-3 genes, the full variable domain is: DTGVSQNPRHKITKRGQNVTFRCDPISEHNRLYWYRQTLGQGPEFLTYFQNEAQLEKSRLLSDRFSAERPKGSFSTLEIQRTEQGDSAMYLCASSLGWSASTDTQYFGPGTRLTVL.